The 27 T cell receptor beta chains given below trace back to one sample, sequenced in a study of regulatory T cells in long-lasting Graves disease. Time point meaning: persistent/refractory GD, antithyroid drugs over 5 years with positive TRAb. There was RNA extracted from PBMCs, and the TCR library was made from it. The authors built TCR beta libraries using iRepertoire HTBI primers and Arm-PCR of CDR3 regions. TCRdb itself ran the multiplex PCR reads through MiXCR, one entry per CDR3 protein. This table has about 430,000 distinct CDR3 sequences, around 20% appearing once. The starting material was peripheral blood mononuclear cells (PBMCs), obtained when the disease was refractory, from a patient treated with antithyroid drugs. These receptors were taken from a female donor with Graves disease.

The chain is built from TRBV5-6 and TRBJ2-2; 9 bases are a match to TRBD1. This CDR3 is 15 amino acids long. Germline V gives CDR1 SGHDT, CDR2 YYEEEE. With 4 bases clipped from V and 5 bases from J, the junction kept 6 bases outside the gene matches. This chain's CDR3 is CASSPDRGSTGELFF. The CDR3 bases are TGTGCCAGCAGCCCCGACAGGGGGTCAACCGGGGAGCTGTTTTTT. The variable domain in full, with the rest retrieved from reference TRBV5-6 and TRBJ2-2, is DAGVTQSPTHLIKTRGQQVTLRCSPKSGHDTVSWYQQALGQGPQFIFQYYEEEERQRGNFPDRFSGHQFPNYSSELNVNALLLGDSALYLCASSPDRGSTGELFFGEGSRLTVL.

The V gene is TRBV6-5, the J gene TRBJ2-5; tentative D call: TRBD2 (6 bases). The CDR3 spans 18 residues. V lost 2 bases and J 1 base, leaving 20 bases between the germline ends. In germline, CDR1 is MNHEY, CDR2 SVGAGI. The CDR3 is CASSYPTTPSGSQETQYF. CDR3 DNA sequence: TGTGCCAGCAGTTACCCTACCACGCCCAGCGGGTCCCAAGAGACCCAGTACTTC.

In its sample, this clonotype was seen many times. The genes are TRBV7-2 and TRBJ2-7; D perhaps matches TRBD2 (6 bases). Germline V gives CDR1 SGHTA, CDR2 FQGNSA. The CDR3 is 14 residues long. V lost 6 bases and J 4 bases, leaving 16 bases between the germline ends. CDR3 in DNA: TGTGCCAGCAGAACCGCGGGTAGCGGATACGAGCAGTACTTC. Translation: CASRTAGSGYEQYF.

This clonotype turned up a few times. The chain employs TRBV7-6 and TRBJ1-3, with D hard to call. The germline V and J ends were trimmed by 2 bases and 0 bases, with 11 bases remaining between them. The CDR3 spans 16 residues. Germline CDR1 and CDR2: SGHVS and FNYEAQ. The CDR3, as DNA: TGTGCCAGCAGCTTATTTACAGTCGACTCTGGAAACACCATATATTTT. Protein: CASSLFTVDSGNTIYF.

The sample holds a few counts of this clonotype. V gene TRBV5-4 combines with J gene TRBJ2-5, with a possible D match to TRBD2 (5 bases). The V and J ends lost 3 bases and 4 bases respectively, with 13 bases between them. The CDR3 consists of 14 residues. In germline, CDR1 is SGHNT, CDR2 YYREEE (reference sequence). The CDR3 DNA is TGTGCCAGCAGCTCCACTAGTTCCGCAGAGACCCAGTACTTC. Translation gives CASSSTSSAETQYF. The full variable domain, its missing parts supplied by reference TRBV5-4 and TRBJ2-5, is ETGVTQSPTHLIKTRGQQVTLRCSSQSGHNTVSWYQQALGQGPQFIFQYYREEENGRGNFPPRFSGLQFPNYSSELNVNALELDDSALYLCASSSTSSAETQYFGPGTRLLVL.

This clonotype came up a few times. This chain uses TRBV29-1 with TRBJ2-1; D is uncertain. The CDR3 runs 12 residues. V was pared by 7 bases and J by 7 bases, with 14 bases between. In germline, CDR1 is SQVTM, CDR2 ANQGSEA. For the CDR3, the DNA is TGCAGCGCCTTGCTCGGGTATAATGAGCAGTTCTTC. It is translated as CSALLGYNEQFF.

The CDR3: CASSLTGTGGEEQYF. DNA for the CDR3: TGTGCCAGCAGCTTGACCGGGACAGGGGGCGAAGAGCAGTACTTC. The chain joins TRBV7-6 to TRBJ2-7, with 12 bases fitting TRBD1. In germline, CDR1 is SGHVS, CDR2 FNYEAQ. The length of the CDR3 is 15 residues. The ends lost 3 bases at V and 7 bases at J; junction bases unmatched: 7.

This clonotype has only a few counts. The chain carries TRBV20-1 and TRBJ1-4, with a tentative D call TRBD1 (6 bases). CDR1 is DFQATT, CDR2 SNEGSKA, per germline (reference sequence). V lost 6 bases to trimming and J lost 0 bases, with 11 bases between them. This CDR3 contains 14 residues. CDR3 in amino acids: CSAQYRATNEKLFF. CDR3 nucleotides: TGCAGTGCGCAATACAGGGCAACTAATGAAAAACTGTTTTTT.

This clonotype was counted at least ten times. The V and J genes are TRBV20-1 and TRBJ2-5; the D is unclear. Per the germline V gene, CDR1 is DFQATT and CDR2 is SNEGSKA (reference sequence). The CDR3 sequence is 12 residues long. Trimming shortened V by 6 bases and J by 1 base, and 9 bases separated the two germline ends. For the CDR3, the DNA is TGCAGTGCAGGAAAGACCCAAGAGACCCAGTACTTC. Its translation: CSAGKTQETQYF.

This clonotype has just one count. The chain joins TRBV10-3 to TRBJ1-1; 9 bases are shared with TRBD1. V was pared by 0 bases and J by 5 bases, with 4 bases of the junction left unmatched. This CDR3 contains 15 residues. From germline, CDR1 is ENHRY and CDR2 SYGVKD. The CDR3 loop reads CAISESVGQGTEAFF. Here the CDR3 DNA reads TGTGCCATCAGTGAGTCCGTGGGACAGGGAACTGAAGCTTTCTTT.

The chain uses TRBV6-1 and TRBJ1-5; D not resolved. Germline CDR1 reads MNHNS; CDR2 reads SASEGT. CDR3 length: 16 residues. V dropped 4 bases and J dropped 3 bases, with 16 bases sitting between them. The CDR3, as DNA: TGTGCCAGCAGTGGCACTGCGTTAGGGTCCAATCAGCCCCAGCATTTT. This sequence encodes CASSGTALGSNQPQHF.

This clonotype has a count of ten or more. V and J are TRBV6-5 and TRBJ2-7, with TRBD2 identical over 7 bases. V gave up 1 base and J gave up 2 bases; unmatched junction bases: 11. CDR3 size: 17 residues. From germline, CDR1 is MNHEY and CDR2 SVGAGI. CDR3 in amino acids: CASSYFGRGAGPYEQYF. In DNA, the CDR3 is TGTGCCAGCAGTTACTTCGGGCGGGGAGCGGGACCCTACGAGCAGTACTTC.

This clonotype was picked up many times. This chain uses TRBV28 with TRBJ2-7, with 9 bases fitting TRBD1. The J segment lost 2 bases and the V segment lost 7 bases, leaving 12 bases of the junction unmatched. Germline assignment: CDR1 MDHEN and CDR2 SYDVKM. The length of the CDR3 is 16 residues. CDR3 sequence reads: CASTPPGTGSTYEQYF. The CDR3 bases are TGTGCCAGCACCCCTCCCGGGACAGGGTCTACCTACGAGCAGTACTTC.

The chain is built from TRBV29-1 and TRBJ1-5, with D unclear. CDR1 and CDR2 from the germline V gene are SQVTM and ANQGSEA. Trimming shortened V by 8 bases and J by 4 bases, and 12 bases separated the two germline ends. This CDR3 has 12 residues. DNA of the CDR3: TGCAGCTTGGACCCATCGAATCAGCCCCAGCATTTT. This codes for CSLDPSNQPQHF.

The sample holds many counts of this clonotype. The rearrangement uses TRBV10-3 and TRBJ2-5; no clear D gene. The germline CDR1 and CDR2 sequences are ENHRY and SYGVKD. The germline V and J ends were trimmed by 5 bases and 3 bases, with 16 bases remaining between them. The CDR3 has 15 amino acids. The CDR3 DNA follows: TGTGCCATCAGTCCCCGATTAGGGAATGAAGAGACCCAGTACTTC. This sequence encodes CAISPRLGNEETQYF.

This chain uses TRBV6-1 with TRBJ2-2, with 11 bases matching TRBD1. The germline V gene encodes CDR1 MNHNS and CDR2 SASEGT. V lost 6 bases, J lost 10 bases, and 13 bases stayed unmatched. This CDR3 comprises 16 residues. The CDR3 DNA sequence: TGTGCCAGCAGAATTATGAGGGACAGGGGGACGGAGGAGCTGTTTTTT. Translating gives CASRIMRDRGTEELFF.

Ten or more counts support this clonotype. The J gene is TRBJ1-6, the V gene TRBV3-1; tentative D call: TRBD1 (5 bases). The germline CDR1 and CDR2 sequences are LGHDT and YNNKEL (reference sequence). This CDR3 spans 16 amino acids. V lost 0 bases to trimming and J lost 6 bases, with 12 bases between them. CDR3 region: CASSQDRGELNSPLHF. CDR3 in DNA: TGTGCCAGCAGCCAAGATCGAGGGGAACTTAATTCACCCCTCCACTTT.

This rearrangement joins TRBV7-2 to TRBJ2-3; no reliable D call. The CDR3 totals 13 residues. Germline V CDR1 and CDR2: SGHTA, FQGNSA. The V end lost 2 bases, the J end lost 3 bases, and 6 bases lay between the germline ends. The CDR3 nucleotides read TGTGCCAGCAGCTTAAAGGAGACAGATACGCAGTATTTT. This gives the protein CASSLKETDTQYF.

This clonotype showed up many times. The rearrangement joins TRBV6-1 to TRBJ1-5; 8 bases align to TRBD1. This CDR3 has 16 residues. With 1 base clipped from V and 5 bases from J, the junction kept 7 bases outside the gene matches. Germline V gene data show CDR1 as MNHNS and CDR2 as SASEGT. The CDR3 protein is CASSEGTGSADQPQHF. As DNA, the CDR3 is TGTGCCAGCAGTGAAGGGACAGGGAGTGCTGATCAGCCCCAGCATTTT.

CDR3 loop: CASSLAPSGSSEQYF. The CDR3 DNA reads TGTGCCAGCAGCTTAGCGCCTAGCGGGAGCTCCGAGCAGTACTTC. The chain uses TRBV7-6 and TRBJ2-7, with 10 bases lining up with TRBD2. The CDR3 runs 15 residues. Trimming cost V 0 bases and J 6 bases; bases outside gene matches: 5. Germline CDR1 reads SGHVS; CDR2 reads FNYEAQ.

This clonotype came up many times. The V and J genes are TRBV28 and TRBJ1-5, with D possibly TRBD1 on 5 matching bases. Trimming pared 4 bases from V and 2 bases from J, leaving 18 bases between. Germline V gene lookup returns CDR1 MDHEN and CDR2 SYDVKM. CDR3 length equals 17 residues. This CDR3 reads CASSSTGRTGGNQPQHF. The CDR3 bases are TGTGCCAGCAGTTCGACTGGGAGAACAGGAGGCAATCAGCCCCAGCATTTT.

This clonotype was observed many times. This chain uses TRBV20-1 with TRBJ1-5; 7 positions match TRBD1. The CDR3 is 15 amino acids. From germline, CDR1 is DFQATT and CDR2 SNEGSKA (reference sequence). The junction had 10 bases not matched to a gene; V was cut back by 3 bases and J by 5 bases. CDR3 DNA: TGCAGTGCTAGTTTATCTTCAGGGGGGGATCAGCCCCAGCATTTT. Its translation is CSASLSSGGDQPQHF.

This clonotype was observed a handful of times. The genes are TRBV6-1 and TRBJ2-4, with a weak D call TRBD1 (6 bases). This CDR3 has 13 amino acids. Trimming left V 2 bases short and J 14 bases short, with 16 bases between. Germline CDR1 is MNHNS and CDR2 is SASEGT. CDR3: CASSEFSRQVEYF. DNA of the CDR3: TGTGCCAGCAGTGAATTTTCTCGACAGGTTGAGTACTTC.

This clonotype was seen at least ten times. The genes are TRBV25-1 and TRBJ1-1; 8 bases align to TRBD1. CDR3 size: 14 residues. Germline V gives CDR1 MGHDK, CDR2 SYGVNS. V lost 9 bases to trimming and J lost 1 base; unmatched junction nucleotides: 7. The CDR3 nucleotides are TGTGCCAGTCACCCCGGGACAGGGAACACTGAAGCTTTCTTT. It encodes CASHPGTGNTEAFF.

This clonotype was found a few times. The V and J genes are TRBV5-1 and TRBJ1-1; 9 bases are a match to TRBD1. This CDR3 has 13 amino acids. With 4 bases clipped from V and 6 bases from J, the junction kept 4 bases outside the gene matches. Germline values: CDR1 SGHRS, CDR2 YFSETQ. The CDR3 here is CASSRGQGSEAFF. The CDR3 bases are TGCGCCAGCAGCCGGGGACAGGGTTCTGAAGCTTTCTTT.

The genes are TRBV5-1 and TRBJ2-1, with D possibly being TRBD2 (6 bases). V shed 0 bases and J shed 7 bases, with 11 bases lying between them. From germline, CDR1 is SGHRS and CDR2 YFSETQ. The CDR3 contains 14 residues. CDR3 in amino acids: CASSLGLGGNEQFF. In nucleotides, the CDR3 is TGCGCCAGCAGCTTGGGACTAGGTGGGAATGAGCAGTTCTTC.

This clonotype was counted ten times or more. This rearrangement joins TRBV27 to TRBJ1-1, with D uncertain. The germline V gene has CDR1 MNHEY and CDR2 SMNVEV (reference sequence). V was cut by 7 bases and J by 5 bases, with 26 bases left in between. The CDR3 is 17 residues long. The CDR3 region has the DNA TGTGCCAGCACCCCAGGAGGCCGAGGGCGTCGGGGTACTGAAGCTTTCTTT. It yields the protein CASTPGGRGRRGTEAFF.